This T cell receptor (beta chain) was obtained from a study of T-cell reconstitution after alpha-beta-depleted transplantation in children. This CDR3 comprises 13 residues. The V end lost 3 bases, the J end lost 7 bases, and 10 bases lay between the germline ends. Germline CDR1 SGHTA, CDR2 FQGNSA. During its preparation, the TCRbeta library received unique molecular identifiers. TCRdb ran MiXCR on the PCR reads and lists one entry per CDR3 protein. The data contain roughly 500,000 distinct CDR3 sequences, 30% to 35% of them seen just once; the ten biggest clones take up 2.4%. Material: PBMCs from the stem cell graft donor, obtained from the stem cell graft. The TCR was taken from a human donor who donated a stem cell graft to a child with aplastic anemia. The chain links TRBV7-2 to TRBJ2-1; D remains unclear. In nucleotides, the CDR3 is TGTGCCAGCAGCTTGGCAGACCTTAATGAGCAGTTCTTC. Its translation: CASSLADLNEQFF.